This T cell receptor beta chain is drawn from a study of T cell responses to AZD1222 COVID-19 vaccine. Broader study findings: Rises in breadth and depth of Spike-specific TCRs came after two AZD1222 doses.

Regarding this clone: Its specificity is unknown.

Using immunoSEQ multiplex PCR, the repertoire was profiled, and TCRdb retains in-frame clones only, with some absent. The data hold 130,000 or so clones, with 65% to 90% observed a single time. V was pared by 3 bases and J by 2 bases, with 11 bases between. This CDR3 contains 15 residues. From germline, CDR1 is SGHRS and CDR2 YFSETQ. The TCR sequence derives from an adult who received the MenACWY meningococcal vaccine as a control. This specimen consisted of peripheral blood, obtained 28 days after the second dose of the MenACWY control vaccine. The chain joins TRBV5-1 to TRBJ2-2; D is unclear. The CDR3 here is CASSSSPSNTGELFF. For the CDR3, the DNA is TGCGCCAGCAGCTCGTCCCCTTCAAACACCGGGGAGCTGTTTTTT.